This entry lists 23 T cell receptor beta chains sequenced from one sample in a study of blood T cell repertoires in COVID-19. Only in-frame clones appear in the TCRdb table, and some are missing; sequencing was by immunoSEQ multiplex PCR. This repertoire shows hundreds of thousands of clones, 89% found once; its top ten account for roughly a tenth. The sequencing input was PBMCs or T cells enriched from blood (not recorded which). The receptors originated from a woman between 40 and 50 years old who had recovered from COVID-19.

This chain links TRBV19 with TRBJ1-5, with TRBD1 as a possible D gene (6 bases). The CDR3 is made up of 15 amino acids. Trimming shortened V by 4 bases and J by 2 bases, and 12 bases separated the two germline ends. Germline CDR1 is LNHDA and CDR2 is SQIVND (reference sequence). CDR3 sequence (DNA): TGTGCCAGTAGTAAGGGGGTTATGGGCAATCAGCCCCAGCATTTT. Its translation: CASSKGVMGNQPQHF.

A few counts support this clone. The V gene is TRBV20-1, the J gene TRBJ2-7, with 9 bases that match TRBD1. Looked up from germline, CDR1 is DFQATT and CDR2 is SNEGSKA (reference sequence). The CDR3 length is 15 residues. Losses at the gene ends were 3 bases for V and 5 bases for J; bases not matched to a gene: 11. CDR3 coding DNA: TGCAGTGCTAGTCTGCCGGGACAGGGCCCCCACGAGCAGTACTTC. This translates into CSASLPGQGPHEQYF.

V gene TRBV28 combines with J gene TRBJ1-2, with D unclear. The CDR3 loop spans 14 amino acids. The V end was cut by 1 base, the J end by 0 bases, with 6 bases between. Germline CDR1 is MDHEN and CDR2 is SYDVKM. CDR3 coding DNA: TGTGCCAGCAGTTTATTCGCAGCTAACTATGGCTACACCTTC. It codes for CASSLFAANYGYTF.

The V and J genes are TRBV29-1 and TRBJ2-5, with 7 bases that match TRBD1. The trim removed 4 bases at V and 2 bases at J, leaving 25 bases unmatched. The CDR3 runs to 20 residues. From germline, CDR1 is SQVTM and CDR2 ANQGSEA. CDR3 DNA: TGCAGCGTTGGAGAAGACAGAAAGGGGGCTCTCGGGTTGAGACAAGAGACCCAGTACTTC. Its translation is CSVGEDRKGALGLRQETQYF.

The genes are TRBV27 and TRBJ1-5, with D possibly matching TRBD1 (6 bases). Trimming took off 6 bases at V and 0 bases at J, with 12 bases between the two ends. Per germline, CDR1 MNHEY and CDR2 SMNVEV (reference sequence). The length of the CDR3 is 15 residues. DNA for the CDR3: TGTGCCAGCAGGGGGACACCCTATAGCAATCAGCCCCAGCATTTT. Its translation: CASRGTPYSNQPQHF.

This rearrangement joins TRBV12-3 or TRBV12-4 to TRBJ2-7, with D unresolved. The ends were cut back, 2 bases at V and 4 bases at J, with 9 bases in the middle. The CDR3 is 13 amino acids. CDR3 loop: CASSLRQRYEQYF. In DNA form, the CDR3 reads TGTGCCAGCAGTTTAAGGCAGCGATACGAGCAGTACTTC.

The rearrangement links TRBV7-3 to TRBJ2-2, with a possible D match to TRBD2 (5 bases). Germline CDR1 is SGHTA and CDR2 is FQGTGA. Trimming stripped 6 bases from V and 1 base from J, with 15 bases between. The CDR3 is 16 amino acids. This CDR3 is CASSRTRGGNTGELFF. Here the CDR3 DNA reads TGTGCCAGCAGTCGAACTAGAGGCGGGAACACCGGGGAGCTGTTTTTT.

As DNA, the CDR3 is TGTGCCTGGAGTAGGGCGGGATTATACTACGAGCAGTACTTC. Translated, it gives CAWSRAGLYYEQYF. The chain has TRBV30 and TRBJ2-7, with a weak D call TRBD2 (6 bases). Trimming took off 2 bases at V and 3 bases at J, with 14 bases between the two ends. Looked up from germline, CDR1 is GTSNPN and CDR2 is SVGIG (reference sequence). CDR3 size: 14 residues.

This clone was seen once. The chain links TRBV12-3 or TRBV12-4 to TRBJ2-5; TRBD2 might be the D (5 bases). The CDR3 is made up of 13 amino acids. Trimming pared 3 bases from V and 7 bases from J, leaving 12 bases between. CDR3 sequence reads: CASSFDYQATQYF. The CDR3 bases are TGTGCCAGCAGTTTTGACTATCAGGCGACCCAGTACTTC.

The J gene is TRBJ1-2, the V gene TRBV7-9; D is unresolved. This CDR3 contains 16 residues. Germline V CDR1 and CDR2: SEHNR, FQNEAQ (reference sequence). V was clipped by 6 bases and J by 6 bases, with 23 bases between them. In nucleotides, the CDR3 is TGTGCCAGCAGTCCCGATCTTATACCGGGGAGCAATGGCTACACCTTC. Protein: CASSPDLIPGSNGYTF.

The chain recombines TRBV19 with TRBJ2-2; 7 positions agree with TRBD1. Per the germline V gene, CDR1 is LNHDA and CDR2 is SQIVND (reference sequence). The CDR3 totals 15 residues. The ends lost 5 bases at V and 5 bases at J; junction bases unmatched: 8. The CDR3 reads CASSLGQVRTGELFF. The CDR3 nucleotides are TGTGCCAGTAGTCTTGGACAGGTACGTACCGGGGAGCTGTTTTTT.

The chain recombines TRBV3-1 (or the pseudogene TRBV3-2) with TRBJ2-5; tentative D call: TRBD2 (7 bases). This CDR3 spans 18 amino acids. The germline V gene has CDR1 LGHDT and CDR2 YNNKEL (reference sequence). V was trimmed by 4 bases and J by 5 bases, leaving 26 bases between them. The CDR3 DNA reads TGTGCCAGCAGCCGACCTCTAACGGGGGGCATAGGGTTGGAGACCCAGTACTTC. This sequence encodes CASSRPLTGGIGLETQYF.

CDR3 in amino acids: CASSRDRGSNQPQHF. DNA of the CDR3: TGTGCCAGCAGCCGGGACAGGGGAAGCAATCAGCCCCAGCATTTT. This chain connects TRBV6-5 to TRBJ1-5; 10 bases fit TRBD1. CDR1 is MNHEY, CDR2 SVGAGI, per germline. The CDR3 is 15 residues long. Trimming removed 6 bases from V and 1 base from J; junction bases left unmatched: 3.

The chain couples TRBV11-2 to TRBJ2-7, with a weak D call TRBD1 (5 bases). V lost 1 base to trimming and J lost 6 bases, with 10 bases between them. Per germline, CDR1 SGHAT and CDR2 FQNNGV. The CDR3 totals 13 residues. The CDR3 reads CASSLGQPLEQYF. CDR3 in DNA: TGTGCCAGCAGCTTAGGACAGCCTCTCGAGCAGTACTTC.

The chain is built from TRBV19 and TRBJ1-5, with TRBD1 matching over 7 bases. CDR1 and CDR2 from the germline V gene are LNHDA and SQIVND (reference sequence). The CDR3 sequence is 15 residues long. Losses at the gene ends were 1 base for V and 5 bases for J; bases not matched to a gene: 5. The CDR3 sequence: CASSIATGVDQPQHF. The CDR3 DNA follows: TGTGCCAGTAGTATAGCAACAGGGGTAGATCAGCCCCAGCATTTT.

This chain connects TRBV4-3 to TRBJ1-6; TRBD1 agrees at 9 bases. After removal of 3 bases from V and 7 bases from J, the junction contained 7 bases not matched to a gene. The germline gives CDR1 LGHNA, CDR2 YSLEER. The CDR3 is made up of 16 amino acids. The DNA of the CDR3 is TGCGCCAGCAGCCAGGATGCGGGACAGGGAAATTCACCCCTCCACTTT. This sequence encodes CASSQDAGQGNSPLHF.

The CDR3 protein is CASSQTGLGTEAFF. CDR3 coding DNA: TGTGCCAGCAGTCAGACCGGACTTGGCACTGAAGCTTTCTTT. J is TRBJ1-1 and V is TRBV25-1, with D unresolved. V was clipped by 5 bases and J by 4 bases, with 14 bases between them. CDR1 and CDR2 from the germline V gene are MGHDK and SYGVNS. The CDR3 is 14 residues long.

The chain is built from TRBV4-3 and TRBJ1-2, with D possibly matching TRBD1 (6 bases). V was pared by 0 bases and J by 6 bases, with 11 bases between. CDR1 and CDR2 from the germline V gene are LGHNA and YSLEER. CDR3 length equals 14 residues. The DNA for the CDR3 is TGCGCCAGCAGCCAAGATTGGGCAGGGGATGGCTACACCTTC. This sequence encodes CASSQDWAGDGYTF.

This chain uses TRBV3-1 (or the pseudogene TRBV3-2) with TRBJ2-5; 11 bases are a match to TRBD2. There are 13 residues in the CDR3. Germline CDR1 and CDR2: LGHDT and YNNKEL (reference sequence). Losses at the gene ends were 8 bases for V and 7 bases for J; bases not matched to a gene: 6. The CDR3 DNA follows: TGTGCCAGCCAAAGAGGGACTAGCGGGACCCAGTACTTC. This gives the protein CASQRGTSGTQYF.

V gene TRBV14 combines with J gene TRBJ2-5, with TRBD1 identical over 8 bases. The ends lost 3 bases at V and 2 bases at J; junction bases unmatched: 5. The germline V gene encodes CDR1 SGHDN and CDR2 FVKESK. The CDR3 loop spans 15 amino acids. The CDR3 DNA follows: TGTGCCAGCAGCCAGAGGACAGGGCTACAAGAGACCCAGTACTTC. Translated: CASSQRTGLQETQYF.

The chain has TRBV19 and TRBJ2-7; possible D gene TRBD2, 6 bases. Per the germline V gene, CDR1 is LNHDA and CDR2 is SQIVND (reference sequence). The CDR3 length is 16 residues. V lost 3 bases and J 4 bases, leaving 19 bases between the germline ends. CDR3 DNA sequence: TGTGCCAGTAGTATTATCCCTTCGGGACTGCTATACGAGCAGTACTTC. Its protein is CASSIIPSGLLYEQYF.

The CDR3 sequence is CATEGGWNTGELFF. CDR3 nucleotide sequence: TGTGCCACCGAGGGGGGGTGGAACACCGGGGAGCTGTTTTTT. The chain combines TRBV19 with TRBJ2-2, with a weak D call TRBD2 (7 bases). The ends were cut back, 10 bases at V and 1 base at J, with 13 bases in the middle. The germline V gene encodes CDR1 LNHDA and CDR2 SQIVND (reference sequence). This CDR3 is built from 14 residues.

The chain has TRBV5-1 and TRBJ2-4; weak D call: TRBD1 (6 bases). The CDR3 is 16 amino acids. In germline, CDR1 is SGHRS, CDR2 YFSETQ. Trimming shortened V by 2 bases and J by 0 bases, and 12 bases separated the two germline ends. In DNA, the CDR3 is TGCGCCAGCAGCTTATCCGTAGGGGGAGCCAAAAACATTCAGTACTTC. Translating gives CASSLSVGGAKNIQYF.